These T cell receptor beta chains were read from a single sample in a study of T-cell reconstitution after alpha-beta-depleted transplantation in children. TCRdb processed the PCR reads anew with MiXCR; each CDR3 protein has one entry. The sample gives 300,000 or so distinct CDR3 sequences, nearly 10% of which show up once; 10% is in the top ten. Sequenced here: PBMCs from the stem cell graft donor, sampled from the stem cell graft. The receptors originated from a human donor who donated a stem cell graft to a child with SCID. The CDR3 runs from the conserved cysteine through the conserved F or W. Fields, in order: J gene, clone size, V gene, CDR3 protein. Expanded clones are given a class, and other clones once, few, many or no size at all.

J: TRBJ2-5
size: -
V: TRBV19
CDR3: CASSLRAETQYF

J: TRBJ2-5
size: many
V: TRBV7-9
CDR3: CASSSGGVQETQYF

J: TRBJ1-6
size: few
V: TRBV7-7
CDR3: CASSLAGSNSPLHF

J: TRBJ1-2
size: -
V: TRBV12-3/TRBV12-4
CDR3: CASSSPDSYGYTF

J: TRBJ1-1
size: many
V: TRBV3-1
CDR3: CASSQEGQRNTEAFF

J: TRBJ2-2
size: few
V: TRBV12-3/TRBV12-4
CDR3: CASSFQGGTGELFF

J: TRBJ1-4
size: many
V: TRBV5-1
CDR3: CASSPLDREEEKLFF

J: TRBJ2-2
size: -
V: TRBV10-3
CDR3: CAINEGQTNTWELFF

J: TRBJ1-6
size: few
V: TRBV6-5
CDR3: CASSSGAYNSPLHF

J: TRBJ2-3
size: -
V: TRBV3-1
CDR3: CASCQQGPGTDTQYF

J: TRBJ2-1
size: few
V: TRBV5-1
CDR3: CASSRGLAGVHNEQFF

J: TRBJ1-1
size: -
V: TRBV3-1
CDR3: CASSPDDRGTEAFF

J: TRBJ1-2
size: many
V: TRBV27
CDR3: CASRPDRGNLNYGYTF

J: TRBJ1-1
size: -
V: TRBV10-3
CDR3: CAISELGIRVPTEAFF

J: TRBJ2-1
size: few
V: TRBV5-1
CDR3: CASSPDGPYNEQFF

J: TRBJ2-1
size: few
V: TRBV7-9
CDR3: CASSLVQPYNEQFF

J: TRBJ2-7
size: few
V: TRBV10-3
CDR3: CAISKDGSYEQYF

J: TRBJ2-1
size: -
V: TRBV2
CDR3: CASVWRTSSYNEQFF

J: TRBJ2-1
size: -
V: TRBV7-9
CDR3: CASSLPLLAGADNEQFF

J: TRBJ2-5
size: -
V: TRBV9
CDR3: CASTRDSNEETQYF

J: TRBJ1-3
size: -
V: TRBV2
CDR3: CASSEEGGSGNTIYF

J: TRBJ2-6
size: -
V: TRBV28
CDR3: CATNFRVTVSGANVLTF

J: TRBJ2-2
size: few
V: TRBV7-9
CDR3: CASRGITGELFF

J: TRBJ2-7
size: few
V: TRBV12-3/TRBV12-4
CDR3: CASSFSSWGQNYEQYF

J: TRBJ2-1
size: many
V: TRBV9
CDR3: CASSVGPLNEQFF

J: TRBJ2-1
size: few
V: TRBV15
CDR3: CATSRTSGAYNEQFF

J: TRBJ2-1
size: few
V: TRBV5-1
CDR3: CASSLYGRGTSYNEQFF

J: TRBJ1-4
size: -
V: TRBV9
CDR3: CASSVGQNEKLFF

J: TRBJ2-4
size: few
V: TRBV20-1
CDR3: CSAPPVGGLAKNIQYF